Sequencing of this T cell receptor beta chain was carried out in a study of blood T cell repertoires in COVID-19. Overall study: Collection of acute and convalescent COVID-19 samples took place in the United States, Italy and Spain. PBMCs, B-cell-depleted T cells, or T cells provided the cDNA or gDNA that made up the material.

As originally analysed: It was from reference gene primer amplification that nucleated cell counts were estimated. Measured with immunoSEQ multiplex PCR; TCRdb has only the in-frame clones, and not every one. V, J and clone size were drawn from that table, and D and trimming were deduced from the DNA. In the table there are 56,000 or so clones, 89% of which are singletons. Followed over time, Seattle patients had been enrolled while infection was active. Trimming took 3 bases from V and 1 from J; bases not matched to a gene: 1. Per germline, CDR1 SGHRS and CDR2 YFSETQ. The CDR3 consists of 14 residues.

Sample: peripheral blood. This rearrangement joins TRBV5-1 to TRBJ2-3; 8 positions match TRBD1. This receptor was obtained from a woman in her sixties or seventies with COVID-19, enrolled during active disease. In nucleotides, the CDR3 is TGCGCCAGCAGCTCGGGACAGGGCACAGATACGCAGTATTTT. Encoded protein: CASSSGQGTDTQYF.